The sample holds a few counts of the clone carrying this TCR beta chain. Cohort 3 recovery required two negative PCRs, clearance, or symptom resolution. This record comes from a study of blood T cell repertoires in COVID-19. Study in general: COVID-19 samples from acute and convalescent phases originated in the United States, Italy and Spain.

V dropped 3 bases and J dropped 0; count of bases not matched to a gene: 6. Germline-derived CDR1 and CDR2 are MDHEN and SYDVKM. CDR3 length: 17 amino acids. Measured with immunoSEQ multiplex PCR; TCRdb has only the in-frame clones, and not every one. The data hold around 300,000 clones, with about 90% observed a single time. This clonotype was obtained from a woman in her fifties or sixties who had recovered from COVID-19. What was sequenced was PBMCs or T cells enriched from blood (not recorded which). The chain recombines TRBV28 with TRBJ2-1; 9 bases fit TRBD2. CDR3 protein: CASSFATSGYSYNEQFF. The CDR3 nucleotides read TGTGCCAGCAGTTTTGCCACTAGCGGGTACTCCTACAATGAGCAGTTCTTC.